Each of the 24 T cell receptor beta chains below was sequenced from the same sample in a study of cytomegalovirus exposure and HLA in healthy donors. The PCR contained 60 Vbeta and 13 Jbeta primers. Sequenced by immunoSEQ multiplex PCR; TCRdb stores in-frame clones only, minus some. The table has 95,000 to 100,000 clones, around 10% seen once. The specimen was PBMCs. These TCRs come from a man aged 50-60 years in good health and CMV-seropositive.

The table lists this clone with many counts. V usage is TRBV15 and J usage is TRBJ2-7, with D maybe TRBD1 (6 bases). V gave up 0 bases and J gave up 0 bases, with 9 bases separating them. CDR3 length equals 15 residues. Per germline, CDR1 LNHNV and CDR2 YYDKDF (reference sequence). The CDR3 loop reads CATSREDSSSYEQYF. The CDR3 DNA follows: TGTGCCACCAGCAGAGAGGACAGTAGCTCCTACGAGCAGTACTTC.

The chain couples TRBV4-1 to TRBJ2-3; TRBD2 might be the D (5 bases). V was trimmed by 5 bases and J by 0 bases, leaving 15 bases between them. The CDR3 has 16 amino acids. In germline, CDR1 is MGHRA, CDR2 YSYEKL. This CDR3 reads CASSIRAEASTDTQYF. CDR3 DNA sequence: TGCGCCAGCAGCATAAGAGCGGAGGCGAGCACAGATACGCAGTATTTT.

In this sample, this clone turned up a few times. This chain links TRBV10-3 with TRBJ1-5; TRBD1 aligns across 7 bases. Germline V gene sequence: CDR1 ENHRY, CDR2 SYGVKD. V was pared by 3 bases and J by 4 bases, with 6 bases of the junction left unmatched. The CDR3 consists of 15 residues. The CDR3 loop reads CAISETGARNQPQHF. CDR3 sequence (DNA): TGTGCCATCAGTGAAACAGGGGCGCGGAATCAGCCCCAGCATTTT.

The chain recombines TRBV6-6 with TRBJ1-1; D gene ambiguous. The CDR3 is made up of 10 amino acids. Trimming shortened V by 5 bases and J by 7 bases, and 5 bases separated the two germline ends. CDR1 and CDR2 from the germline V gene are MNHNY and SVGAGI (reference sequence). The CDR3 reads CASSRDEAFF. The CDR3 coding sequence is TGTGCCAGCAGTCGAGATGAAGCTTTCTTT.

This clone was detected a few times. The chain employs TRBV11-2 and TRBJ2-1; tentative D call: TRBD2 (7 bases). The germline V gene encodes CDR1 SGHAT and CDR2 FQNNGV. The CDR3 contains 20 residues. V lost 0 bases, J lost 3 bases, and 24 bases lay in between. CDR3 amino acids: CASSLDEWGPSGIVYNEQFF. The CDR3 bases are TGTGCCAGCAGCTTAGATGAGTGGGGGCCGAGCGGGATAGTCTACAATGAGCAGTTCTTC.

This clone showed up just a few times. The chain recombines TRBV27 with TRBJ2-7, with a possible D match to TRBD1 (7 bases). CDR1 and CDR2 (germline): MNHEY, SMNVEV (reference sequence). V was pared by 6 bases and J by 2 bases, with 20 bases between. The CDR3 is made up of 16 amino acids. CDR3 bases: TGTGCCAGCAGAAGGGGGACAGCTCGGGGGCCCTACGAGCAGTACTTC. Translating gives CASRRGTARGPYEQYF.

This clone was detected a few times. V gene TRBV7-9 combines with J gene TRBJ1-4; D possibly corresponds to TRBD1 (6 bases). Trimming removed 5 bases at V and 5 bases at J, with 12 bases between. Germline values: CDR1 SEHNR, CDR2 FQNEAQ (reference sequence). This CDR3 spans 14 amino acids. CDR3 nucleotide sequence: TGTGCCAGCAGCGTTAGGACAGAAAATGAAAAACTGTTTTTT. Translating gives CASSVRTENEKLFF.

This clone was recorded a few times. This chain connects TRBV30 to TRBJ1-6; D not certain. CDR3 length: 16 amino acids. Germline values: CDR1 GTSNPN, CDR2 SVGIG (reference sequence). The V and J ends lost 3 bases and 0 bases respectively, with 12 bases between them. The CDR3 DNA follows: TGTGCCTGGAGGTACCCGGGGAGCTCCTATAATTCACCCCTCCACTTT. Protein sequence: CAWRYPGSSYNSPLHF. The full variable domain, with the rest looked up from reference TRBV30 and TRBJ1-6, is SQTIHQWPATLVQPVGSPLSLECTVEGTSNPNLYWYRQAAGRGLQLLFYSVGIGQISSEVPQNLSASRPQDRQFILSSKKLLLSDSGFYLCAWRYPGSSYNSPLHFGNGTRLTVT.

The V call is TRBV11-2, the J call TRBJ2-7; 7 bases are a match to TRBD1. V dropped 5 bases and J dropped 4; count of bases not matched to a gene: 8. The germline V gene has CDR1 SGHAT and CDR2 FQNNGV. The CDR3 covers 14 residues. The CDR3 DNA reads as TGTGCCAGCAGCCGAGGACAGGCTTATTACGAGCAGTACTTC. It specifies CASSRGQAYYEQYF. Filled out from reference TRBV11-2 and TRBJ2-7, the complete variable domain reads EAGVAQSPRYKIIEKRQSVAFWCNPISGHATLYWYQQILGQGPKLLIQFQNNGVVDDSQLPKDRFSAERLKGVDSTLKIQPAKLEDSAVYLCASSRGQAYYEQYFGPGTRLTVT.

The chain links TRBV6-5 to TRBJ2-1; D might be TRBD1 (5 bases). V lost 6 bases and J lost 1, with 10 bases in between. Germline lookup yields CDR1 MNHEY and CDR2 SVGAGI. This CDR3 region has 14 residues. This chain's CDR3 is CASSPDKSYNEQFF. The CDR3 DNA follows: TGTGCCAGCAGCCCGGACAAATCCTACAATGAGCAGTTCTTC.

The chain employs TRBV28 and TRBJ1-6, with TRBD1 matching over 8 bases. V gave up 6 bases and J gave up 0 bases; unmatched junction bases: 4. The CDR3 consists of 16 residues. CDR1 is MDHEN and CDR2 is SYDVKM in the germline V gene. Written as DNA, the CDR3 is TGTGCCAGCAGGAGACAGGGGTACTCCTATAATTCACCCCTCCACTTT. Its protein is CASRRQGYSYNSPLHF. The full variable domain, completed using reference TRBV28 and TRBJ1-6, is DVKVTQSSRYLVKRTGEKVFLECVQDMDHENMFWYRQDPGLGLRLIYFSYDVKMKEKGDIPEGYSVSREKKERFSLILESASTNQTSMYLCASRRQGYSYNSPLHFGNGTRLTVT.

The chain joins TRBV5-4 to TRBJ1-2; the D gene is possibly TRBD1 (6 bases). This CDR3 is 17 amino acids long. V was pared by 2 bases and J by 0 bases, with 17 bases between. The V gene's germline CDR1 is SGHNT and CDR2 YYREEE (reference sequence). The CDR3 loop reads CASSLPGVQGSNYGYTF. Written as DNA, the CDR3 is TGTGCCAGCAGCTTACCCGGCGTACAGGGATCTAACTATGGCTACACCTTC. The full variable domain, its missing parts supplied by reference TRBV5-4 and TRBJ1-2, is ETGVTQSPTHLIKTRGQQVTLRCSSQSGHNTVSWYQQALGQGPQFIFQYYREEENGRGNFPPRFSGLQFPNYSSELNVNALELDDSALYLCASSLPGVQGSNYGYTFGSGTRLTVV.

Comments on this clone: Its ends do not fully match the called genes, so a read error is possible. The CDR3 protein is CASSLARGGNRPQHF. The CDR3 region has the DNA TGTGCCAGCAGTTTAGCTAGGGGTGGCAATCGGCCCCAGCATTTT. The chain uses TRBV28 and TRBJ1-5; perhaps TRBD1 as D (5 bases). This CDR3 is 15 amino acids long. Germline CDR1 and CDR2: MDHEN and SYDVKM. The full variable domain, completed using reference TRBV28 and TRBJ1-5, is DVKVTQSSRYLVKRTGEKVFLECVQDMDHENMFWYRQDPGLGLRLIYFSYDVKMKEKGDIPEGYSVSREKKERFSLILESASTNQTSMYLCASSLARGGNRPQHFGDGTRLSIL.

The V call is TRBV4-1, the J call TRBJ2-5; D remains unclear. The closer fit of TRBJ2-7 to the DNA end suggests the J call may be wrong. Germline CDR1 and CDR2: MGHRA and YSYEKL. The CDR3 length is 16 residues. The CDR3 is CASSQDPTGPFYEQYF. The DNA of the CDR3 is TGCGCCAGCAGCCAAGATCCCACGGGTCCATTCTACGAGCAGTACTTC.

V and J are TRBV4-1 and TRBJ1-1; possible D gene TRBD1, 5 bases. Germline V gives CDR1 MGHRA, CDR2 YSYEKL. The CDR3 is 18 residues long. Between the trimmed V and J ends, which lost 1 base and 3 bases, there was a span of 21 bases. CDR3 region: CASSQANFVGGIDTEAFF. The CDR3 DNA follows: TGCGCCAGCAGCCAAGCGAACTTTGTTGGGGGGATAGACACTGAAGCTTTCTTT.

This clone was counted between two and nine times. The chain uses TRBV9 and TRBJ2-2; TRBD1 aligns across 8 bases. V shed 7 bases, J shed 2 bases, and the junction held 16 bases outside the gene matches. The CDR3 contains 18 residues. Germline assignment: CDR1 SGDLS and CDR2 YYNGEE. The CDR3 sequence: CASQRETGVKINTGELFF. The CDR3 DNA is TGTGCCAGCCAGAGAGAGACAGGGGTTAAGATTAACACCGGGGAGCTGTTTTTT.

This CDR3 reads CASSHQTRATQYF. DNA of the CDR3: TGTGCCAGCAGCCATCAAACCCGAGCGACCCAGTACTTC. This chain connects TRBV14 to TRBJ2-5; the D is unclear. This CDR3 has 13 residues. The germline V and J ends were trimmed by 3 bases and 7 bases, with 12 bases remaining between them. Germline loops: CDR1 SGHDN, CDR2 FVKESK. Combining the CDR3 with reference TRBV14 and TRBJ2-5 gives the whole variable domain EAGVTQFPSHSVIEKGQTVTLRCDPISGHDNLYWYRRVMGKEIKFLLHFVKESKQDESGMPNNRFLAERTGGTYSTLKVQPAELEDSGVYFCASSHQTRATQYFGPGTRLLVL.

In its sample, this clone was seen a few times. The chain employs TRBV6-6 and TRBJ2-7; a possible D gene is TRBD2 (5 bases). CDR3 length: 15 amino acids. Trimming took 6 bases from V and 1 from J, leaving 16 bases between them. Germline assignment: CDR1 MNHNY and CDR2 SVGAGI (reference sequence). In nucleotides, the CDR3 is TGTGCCAGCAGCACTGGACTGAGGCATTCCTACGAGCAGTACTTC. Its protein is CASSTGLRHSYEQYF.

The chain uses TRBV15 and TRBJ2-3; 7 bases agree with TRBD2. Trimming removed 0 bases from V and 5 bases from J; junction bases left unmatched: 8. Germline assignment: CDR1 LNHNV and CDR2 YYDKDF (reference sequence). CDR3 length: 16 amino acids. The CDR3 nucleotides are TGTGCCACCAGCAGAGATACGGGGGAGGGGAGAGATACGCAGTATTTT. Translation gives CATSRDTGEGRDTQYF.

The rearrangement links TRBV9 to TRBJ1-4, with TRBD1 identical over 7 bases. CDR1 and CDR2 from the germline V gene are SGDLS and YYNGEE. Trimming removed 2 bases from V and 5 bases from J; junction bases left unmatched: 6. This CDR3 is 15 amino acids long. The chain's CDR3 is CASSVSGTANEKLFF. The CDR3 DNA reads TGTGCCAGCAGCGTCTCGGGGACAGCGAATGAAAAACTGTTTTTT.

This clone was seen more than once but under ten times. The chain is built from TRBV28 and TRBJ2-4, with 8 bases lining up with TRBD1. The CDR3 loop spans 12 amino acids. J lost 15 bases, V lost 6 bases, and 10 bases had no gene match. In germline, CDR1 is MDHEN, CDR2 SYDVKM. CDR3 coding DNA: TGTGCCAGCAGAACCGACAGGGGCCATCTGTACTTC. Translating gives CASRTDRGHLYF.

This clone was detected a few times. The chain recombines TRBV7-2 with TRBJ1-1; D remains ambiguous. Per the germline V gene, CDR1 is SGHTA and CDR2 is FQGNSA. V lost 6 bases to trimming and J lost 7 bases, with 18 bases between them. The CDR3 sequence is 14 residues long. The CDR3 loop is CASRPSQERYEAFF. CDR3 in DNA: TGTGCCAGCAGACCCAGTCAGGAACGATATGAAGCTTTCTTT.

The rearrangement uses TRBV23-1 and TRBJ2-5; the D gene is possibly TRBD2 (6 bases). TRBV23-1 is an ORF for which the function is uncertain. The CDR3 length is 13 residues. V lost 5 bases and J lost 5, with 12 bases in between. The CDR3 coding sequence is TGCGCCAGCAGTGGCGGGCGGGATGAGACCCAGTACTTC. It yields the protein CASSGGRDETQYF.

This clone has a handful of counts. The CDR3 region has the DNA TGTGCCAGCAGTTCTCCGGACACCTACGAGCAGTACTTC. Encoded protein: CASSSPDTYEQYF. V gene TRBV28 combines with J gene TRBJ2-7; perhaps TRBD1 as D (5 bases). The CDR3 runs 13 residues. V was clipped by 4 bases and J by 2 bases, with 9 bases between them. Germline assignment: CDR1 MDHEN and CDR2 SYDVKM.